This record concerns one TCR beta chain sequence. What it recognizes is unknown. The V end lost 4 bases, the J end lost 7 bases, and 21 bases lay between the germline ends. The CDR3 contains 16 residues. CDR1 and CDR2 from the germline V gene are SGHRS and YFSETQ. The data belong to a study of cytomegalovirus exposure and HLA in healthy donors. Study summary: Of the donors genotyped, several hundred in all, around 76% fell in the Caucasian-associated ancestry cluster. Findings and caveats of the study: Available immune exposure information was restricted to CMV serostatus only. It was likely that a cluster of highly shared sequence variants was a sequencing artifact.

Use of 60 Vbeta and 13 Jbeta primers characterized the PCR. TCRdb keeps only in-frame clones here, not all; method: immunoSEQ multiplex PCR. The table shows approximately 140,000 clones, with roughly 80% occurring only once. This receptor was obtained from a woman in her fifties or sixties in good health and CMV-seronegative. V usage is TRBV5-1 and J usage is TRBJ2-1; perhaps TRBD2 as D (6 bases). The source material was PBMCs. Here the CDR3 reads CASSTTSGGVGNEQFF. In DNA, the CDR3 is TGCGCCAGCAGCACCACTTCCGGCGGGGTCGGGAATGAGCAGTTCTTC.